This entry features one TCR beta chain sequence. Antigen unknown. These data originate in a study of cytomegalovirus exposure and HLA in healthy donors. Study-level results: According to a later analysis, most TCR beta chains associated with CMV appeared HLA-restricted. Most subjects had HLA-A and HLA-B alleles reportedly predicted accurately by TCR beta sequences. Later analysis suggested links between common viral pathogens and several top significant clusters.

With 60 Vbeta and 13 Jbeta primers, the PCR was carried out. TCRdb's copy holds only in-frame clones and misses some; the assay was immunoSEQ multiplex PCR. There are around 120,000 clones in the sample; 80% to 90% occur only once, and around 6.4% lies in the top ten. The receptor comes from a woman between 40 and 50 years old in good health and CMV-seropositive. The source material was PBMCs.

The CDR3 nucleotides read TGTGCCAGCAGCCTCTTTGGCAATCAGCCCCAGCATTTT. Its translation: CASSLFGNQPQHF. The rearrangement joins TRBV6-5 to TRBJ1-5, with D unclear. The CDR3 contains 13 residues. Between the trimmed V and J ends, which lost 6 bases and 2 bases, there was a span of 8 bases. Germline CDR1 reads MNHEY; CDR2 reads SVGAGI.